This entry concerns a single TCR beta chain. The specificity of this receptor is unknown. Base qualities were left out, and no much larger clone turns up one base away. Read against the paper, the sample's time point label means: peripheral blood 6 weeks after treatment start. The cohort included 25 to 30 patients with locally advanced or metastatic urothelial carcinoma who were treated at Memorial Sloan Kettering on a trial protocol. Peripheral blood mononuclear cells were collected pretreatment and during treatment, at between 1 and 8 total time points per patient. The Qiagen DNeasy Blood extraction kit was used to purify genomic DNA from total PBMCs and tumor samples. Collected pretreatment and during treatment, PBMCs were isolated and stored as previously described. This sample is drawn from a study of PD-L1 blockade in urothelial cancer (TCRdb year 2017). For context, the study as a whole: Every patient began therapy at some point between 2014 and 2015 and was given atezolizumab 1,200 mg intravenously every 3 weeks. Some 30 patients had pretreatment blood TCR-seq, some 25 had at least one posttreatment blood collection, and some 25 had tumor TCR-seq. Pretreatment tumor samples, along with matched peripheral blood serially collected before and after atezolizumab treatment, were subjected to TCR sequencing. A median of about 150,000 T cells and just over 80,000 unique TCRs was obtained from blood samples, and a median clonality of around 0.08 was observed. Blood samples were analyzed at two time points: 3 weeks after treatment start (second dose) and 6 weeks after treatment start. Durable clinical benefit was defined as a progression-free survival longer than 6 months, and TCR features were additionally tested against progression-free survival and overall survival. Twenty-five of 29 patients were males with bladder-origin urothelial cancer, and 18 of 29 reported a prior smoking history. In the same patients, pretreatment tumors underwent whole exome sequencing and RNA sequencing in addition to TCR sequencing. Patients had an ECOG performance status of 0 or 1 and had received between 0 and 3 prior chemotherapy regimens. Several patients achieved durable clinical benefit and approximately 20 did not. An exploratory multi-omic analysis was conducted of the somatic, immune and clinical correlates of response to PD-L1 blockade with atezolizumab in urothelial cancer.

The germline V and J ends show losses of 5 bases and 5 bases respectively, and no gene match explains 11 bases of the junction. Its CDR3 holds 15 amino acids, cysteine through phenylalanine. Only the CDR3 portion is preserved as DNA: 45 bases, with reading frame beginning at the first base. CDR1 and CDR2, looked up from the germline V gene (reference sequence), are SEHNR and FQNEAQ. General conclusions and limits of the study: Because of the small sample size (n of about 29) and the many exploratory analyses performed, the results are intended to be regarded as hypothesis-generating. At 3 weeks after the start of treatment, tumor-associated TCR clones in peripheral blood had expanded more in patients with durable benefit (n ≈ 20, p = 0.022). Improved progression-free and overall survival was associated with having pretreatment peripheral blood TCR clonality below the median.

Synthetic TCR analog templates were spiked into each PCR to estimate absolute template abundance from read counts. Using the immunoSEQ assay, TCRbeta CDR3 regions were amplified from genomic DNA with bias-controlled V and J gene primers. Sequencing of rearranged TCRbeta segments was performed at approximately 20X coverage. The source study handled its data this way. Sequencing errors were corrected by clustering and CDR3s were annotated against IMGT to assign V, D and J genes. Downstream analyses used only productive TCRbeta rearrangements, leaving out any out-of-frame or stop-codon sequences. To compute clonality, Shannon entropy was normalized by the log of the number of unique productive sequences and then subtracted from one. Clones differing between time points or between blood and tumor were identified by Fisher's exact test with Benjamini-Hochberg correction at adjusted p below 0.01. The table comes from immuneACCESS by way of TCRdb, which keeps in-frame sequences with V and J called. Part of the clones is missing from these tables; in studies checked, under half for an unresolved V gene and the rest for unknown reasons. That table is the source of V, J and clone size, and D and trimming were worked out from the DNA. Here the sample has more than 95,000 clones; about 89% occur a single time. Clones ranked in the top ten supply around 1.7% of the sample.

Recombination linked TRBV7-9 to TRBJ2-5, and TRBD1 matches 7 of the central bases. This specimen was PBMCs, taken around atezolizumab (anti-PD-L1) treatment. The receptor's source is a man aged 55 to 70 with urothelial cancer. The DNA reads TGTGCCAGCAGCCTCCAGAAGGGGGCCGGGGAGACCCAGTACTTC. It is translated as CASSLQKGAGETQYF.